The 27 T cell receptor beta chains reported below all come from one sample, sequenced in a study of ipilimumab plus nivolumab after autologous stem cell transplantation. The repertoire was sequenced with immunoSEQ multiplex PCR; TCRdb's copy has only in-frame clones and lacks some. This sample has 9,000 to 15,000 clones, with 60% to 80% found just once. Sequenced material: PBMCs, taken in a trial of ipilimumab plus nivolumab as post-transplant consolidation. The receptors originated from a male donor with multiple myeloma.

The J gene is TRBJ2-3, the V gene TRBV7-9, with 8 bases aligning to TRBD1. This CDR3 is built from 15 residues. Germline CDR1 reads SEHNR; CDR2 reads FQNEAQ (reference sequence). V lost 5 bases to trimming and J lost 2 bases; unmatched junction nucleotides: 6. The CDR3 nucleotides read TGTGCCAGCAGCCCAGGGACAGGAGTCACAGATACGCAGTATTTT. Encoded protein: CASSPGTGVTDTQYF.

The CDR3 DNA reads TGTGCCAGCAGTTACTCTATCCCGGACGGAGCCTACGAGCAGTACTTC. It yields the protein CASSYSIPDGAYEQYF. V is TRBV6-5 and J is TRBJ2-7; D is uncertain. The CDR3 sequence is 16 residues long. The V gene's germline CDR1 is MNHEY and CDR2 SVGAGI. V shed 0 bases and J shed 2 bases, with 14 bases lying between them.

V and J are TRBV27 and TRBJ2-2, with 7 bases aligning to TRBD1. The junction had 9 bases not matched to a gene; V was cut back by 6 bases and J by 5 bases. The CDR3 totals 15 residues. Germline values: CDR1 MNHEY, CDR2 SMNVEV (reference sequence). The CDR3 here is CASSVLGQLTGELFF. Here the CDR3 DNA reads TGTGCCAGCAGCGTCCTGGGACAGCTTACCGGGGAGCTGTTTTTT.

The chain uses TRBV5-1 and TRBJ1-1; weak D call: TRBD1 (5 bases). Germline-derived CDR1 and CDR2 are SGHRS and YFSETQ. The germline V and J ends were trimmed by 3 bases and 11 bases, with 11 bases remaining between them. This CDR3 has 11 residues. This chain's CDR3 is CASSWQGDAFF. CDR3 nucleotide sequence: TGCGCCAGCAGCTGGCAGGGTGACGCTTTCTTT. The variable domain in full, with the rest retrieved from reference TRBV5-1 and TRBJ1-1, is KAGVTQTPRYLIKTRGQQVTLSCSPISGHRSVSWYQQTPGQGLQFLFEYFSETQRNKGNFPGRFSGRQFSNSRSEMNVSTLELGDSALYLCASSWQGDAFFGQGTRLTVV.

The rearrangement joins TRBV27 to TRBJ2-5; D assignment may be TRBD1 or TRBD2 (5 bases each). The germline V gene encodes CDR1 MNHEY and CDR2 SMNVEV (reference sequence). The CDR3 loop spans 15 amino acids. V lost 3 bases and J lost 5, with 16 bases in between. DNA for the CDR3: TGTGCCAGCAGTTTGGTTCAGGGACCCAGTGAGACCCAGTACTTC. It specifies CASSLVQGPSETQYF.

This clone has only a few counts. CDR3 bases: TGCGCCAGCAGCCCCGGACACTTCCAAGAGACCCAGTACTTC. Protein product: CASSPGHFQETQYF. V gene TRBV5-1 combines with J gene TRBJ2-5, with a weak D call TRBD1 (5 bases). CDR1 and CDR2 (germline): SGHRS, YFSETQ. The CDR3 loop spans 14 amino acids. V was trimmed by 4 bases and J by 1 base, leaving 11 bases between them.

This chain links TRBV28 with TRBJ2-5; the match to TRBD1 covers 10 bases. This CDR3 has 13 amino acids. Germline trimming cut 6 bases from V and 2 bases from J; bases unmatched to any gene: 0. The germline V gene has CDR1 MDHEN and CDR2 SYDVKM. The CDR3 spells CASRDRGQETQYF. The CDR3 DNA reads TGTGCCAGCAGGGACAGGGGGCAAGAGACCCAGTACTTC.

CDR3 amino acids: CASSVPRAGELFF. As DNA, the CDR3 is TGTGCCAGCAGCGTCCCTCGGGCCGGGGAGCTGTTTTTT. The V gene is TRBV9, the J gene TRBJ2-2, with D unresolved. Germline V gives CDR1 SGDLS, CDR2 YYNGEE. The CDR3 length is 13 residues. V shed 2 bases and J shed 6 bases, with 8 bases lying between them.

This chain connects TRBV5-1 to TRBJ2-2, with a possible D match to TRBD2 (6 bases). This CDR3 is built from 15 residues. The V end lost 3 bases, the J end lost 2 bases, and 11 bases lay between the germline ends. Looked up from germline, CDR1 is SGHRS and CDR2 is YFSETQ. In DNA, the CDR3 is TGCGCCAGCAGCTATCGCGGGGCTAACACCGGGGAGCTGTTTTTT. Amino acids: CASSYRGANTGELFF.

The rearrangement links TRBV18 to TRBJ2-3; 9 bases agree with TRBD1. V was pared by 1 base and J by 3 bases, with 5 bases of the junction left unmatched. Germline-derived CDR1 and CDR2 are KGHSH and LQKENI. This CDR3 has 16 residues. The CDR3 loop is CASSPLRTGDTDTQYF. Here the CDR3 DNA reads TGTGCCAGCTCACCACTCCGGACAGGGGATACAGATACGCAGTATTTT.

The chain joins TRBV5-4 to TRBJ2-7, with 9 positions matching TRBD1. The CDR3 consists of 15 residues. The germline CDR1 and CDR2 sequences are SGHNT and YYREEE (reference sequence). The V and J ends lost 4 bases and 3 bases, in that order; junction bases with no gene match: 8. DNA for the CDR3: TGTGCCAGCAGCCCCGCGTCGGACAGGGGCTACGAGCAGTACTTC. It specifies CASSPASDRGYEQYF.

The rearrangement links TRBV13 to TRBJ2-3; D not resolved. The germline V and J ends were trimmed by 5 bases and 2 bases, with 20 bases remaining between them. Germline CDR1 reads PRHDT; CDR2 reads FYEKMQ (reference sequence). The CDR3 spans 17 residues. This chain's CDR3 is CASSANLRESNTDTQYF. The CDR3 DNA sequence: TGTGCCAGCAGCGCAAACTTGCGTGAATCCAACACAGATACGCAGTATTTT.

The sample holds a few counts of this clone. The J gene is TRBJ2-4, the V gene TRBV5-1, with D maybe TRBD1 (6 bases). CDR3 length: 15 amino acids. Germline V lookup: CDR1 SGHRS, CDR2 YFSETQ. V lost 4 bases to trimming and J lost 3 bases, with 14 bases between them. The CDR3 nucleotides read TGCGCCAGCAGCGTACCTACAGGGATCAAAAACATTCAGTACTTC. Translation: CASSVPTGIKNIQYF. Full variable domain (remainder filled in from reference TRBV5-1 and TRBJ2-4): KAGVTQTPRYLIKTRGQQVTLSCSPISGHRSVSWYQQTPGQGLQFLFEYFSETQRNKGNFPGRFSGRQFSNSRSEMNVSTLELGDSALYLCASSVPTGIKNIQYFGAGTRLSVL.

This clone has only a few counts. The gene calls are TRBV7-9 and TRBJ1-2; D is ambiguous. CDR3 length: 15 residues. V was cut by 3 bases and J by 2 bases, with 13 bases left in between. Germline CDR1 SEHNR, CDR2 FQNEAQ (reference sequence). In nucleotides, the CDR3 is TGTGCCAGCAGCTTTGGGAGTCCCGCAAACTATGGCTACACCTTC. The encoded protein is CASSFGSPANYGYTF.

The chain combines TRBV7-2 with TRBJ2-7; D is tentatively TRBD1 or TRBD2 (6 bases each). Between the trimmed V and J ends, which lost 5 bases and 2 bases, there was a span of 13 bases. This CDR3 comprises 14 residues. The V gene's germline CDR1 is SGHTA and CDR2 FQGNSA. CDR3 protein: CASSRRRGTYEQYF. The CDR3 DNA reads as TGTGCCAGCAGCCGCCGGAGGGGGACCTACGAGCAGTACTTC.

This sequence joins TRBV7-9 and TRBJ1-1; 7 nucleotides line up with TRBD1. Germline values: CDR1 SEHNR, CDR2 FQNEAQ (reference sequence). This CDR3 has 14 amino acids. Trimming at V came to 1 base and at J to 6 bases, leaving 5 bases not matched to a gene. CDR3 DNA sequence: TGTGCCAGCAGCTTAGTGTCAGGGGGTGCTGAAGCTTTCTTT. As protein: CASSLVSGGAEAFF.

The genes are TRBV7-8 and TRBJ1-1, with D possibly TRBD1 on 5 matching bases. V shed 4 bases and J shed 5 bases, with 17 bases lying between them. The CDR3 contains 15 residues. Germline CDR1 is SGHVS and CDR2 is FQNEAQ. CDR3 nucleotide sequence: TGTGCCAGCAGCTCCCTACGTGGGGCGCGAACTGAAGCTTTCTTT. It yields the protein CASSSLRGARTEAFF.

V gene TRBV19 combines with J gene TRBJ2-5; 9 positions match TRBD1. The J call may be incorrect, as the DNA end agrees better with TRBJ2-7. Germline V gives CDR1 LNHDA, CDR2 SQIVND (reference sequence). The CDR3 is made up of 15 amino acids. CDR3 residues: CASSTRTGALYEQYF. CDR3 DNA: TGTGCCAGTAGTACCCGGACAGGGGCCTTGTACGAGCAGTACTTC.

CDR3 DNA sequence: TGTGCCAGCAGCTACCGGGGAGGGGGAAGCAATCAGCCCCAGCATTTT. Protein: CASSYRGGGSNQPQHF. The chain carries TRBV5-4 and TRBJ1-5; a possible D gene is TRBD1 (6 bases). The CDR3 extends over 16 amino acids. Trimming shortened V by 3 bases and J by 1 base, and 14 bases separated the two germline ends. Per the germline V gene, CDR1 is SGHNT and CDR2 is YYREEE (reference sequence).

The rearrangement links TRBV2 to TRBJ1-2; 7 nucleotides line up with TRBD1. The CDR3 is made up of 14 amino acids. V gave up 7 bases and J gave up 2 bases; unmatched junction bases: 7. Germline V gene data show CDR1 as SNHLY and CDR2 as FYNNEI. The CDR3 is CASKIGQENYGYTF. The CDR3 coding sequence is TGTGCCAGCAAGATCGGACAGGAGAACTATGGCTACACCTTC.

V is TRBV6-5 and J is TRBJ1-5; D ambiguous. Between the trimmed V and J ends, which lost 2 bases and 0 bases, there was a span of 5 bases. This CDR3 spans 14 amino acids. Germline lookup yields CDR1 MNHEY and CDR2 SVGAGI. The CDR3 DNA reads as TGTGCCAGCAGTTACGGATATAGCAATCAGCCCCAGCATTTT. Encoded protein: CASSYGYSNQPQHF.

The gene calls are TRBV28 and TRBJ2-7; 7 nucleotides align to TRBD1. The CDR3 sequence is 16 residues long. V gave up 3 bases and J gave up 1 base; unmatched junction bases: 9. Germline lookup yields CDR1 MDHEN and CDR2 SYDVKM. The CDR3 nucleotides read TGTGCCAGCAGTTTCAATTACAGGGGCCCTTCCTACGAGCAGTACTTC. It codes for CASSFNYRGPSYEQYF.

The J gene is TRBJ2-6, the V gene TRBV10-2, with D maybe TRBD1 (6 bases). The CDR3 length is 15 residues. Germline V gives CDR1 WSHSY, CDR2 SAAADI. Between the trimmed V and J ends, which lost 6 bases and 5 bases, there was a span of 14 bases. CDR3 coding DNA: TGCGCCAGCAGGACCCTCACAGGGAGGGCCAACGTCCTGACTTTC. Amino acid sequence: CASRTLTGRANVLTF.

V usage is TRBV5-8 and J usage is TRBJ1-5, with D perhaps TRBD1 (5 bases). Trimming cost V 0 bases and J 5 bases, with 9 bases left between them. This CDR3 region has 14 residues. The V gene's germline CDR1 is SGHTS and CDR2 YDEGEE. Here the CDR3 DNA reads TGTGCCAGCAGCTTGGCCCGGACATATCAGCCCCAGCATTTT. Translation gives CASSLARTYQPQHF.

CDR3 residues: CASSLERGGAYEQYF. The CDR3 DNA is TGTGCCAGCAGCTTAGAACGCGGGGGGGCGTACGAGCAGTACTTC. This sequence joins TRBV7-9 and TRBJ2-7; 9 bases line up with TRBD2. The CDR3 has 15 amino acids. The germline gives CDR1 SEHNR, CDR2 FQNEAQ (reference sequence). V dropped 1 base and J dropped 4; count of bases not matched to a gene: 5.

The chain joins TRBV5-1 to TRBJ2-3; TRBD1 aligns across 9 bases. This CDR3 is 15 amino acids long. V shed 0 bases, J shed 4 bases, and the junction held 3 bases outside the gene matches. Per the germline V gene, CDR1 is SGHRS and CDR2 is YFSETQ. The CDR3 bases are TGCGCCAGCAGCTTGGGACAGGGGGATTCAGATACGCAGTATTTT. Its translation: CASSLGQGDSDTQYF.

This chain links TRBV2 with TRBJ1-6; 9 bases line up with TRBD1. The CDR3 is 14 amino acids. The J segment lost 10 bases and the V segment lost 6 bases, leaving 7 bases of the junction unmatched. Per germline, CDR1 SNHLY and CDR2 FYNNEI. Written as DNA, the CDR3 is TGTGCCAGCAGCCGGGACAGGGTAACCTCACCCCTCCACTTT. This sequence encodes CASSRDRVTSPLHF.